This T cell receptor (beta chain) was captured in a study of cytomegalovirus exposure and HLA in healthy donors (dated by TCRdb to the late 2010s). At the level of the whole study: An earlier analysis of roughly 570 of the donors reported approximately 260 Gb of sequence data and 95 million to 130 million unique TCR beta sequences obtained from about 179 million T cells. Every discovery cohort repertoire had been produced on one sequencing platform. An earlier analysis of approximately 500 of the donors applied high-throughput TCR beta sequencing to assess whether each TCR beta V gene segment acted as functional or pseudogenic. Genome-wide SNP genotypes for about 60% of the 666 donors were used in a later genetic analysis, which treated that subset as a discovery cohort. High-throughput TCR immunosequencing, statistical association of individual TCRs with disease status, and machine learning were combined to predict cytomegalovirus infection status. In addition to the first cohort of hundreds of subjects, a separate validation cohort of 130 or so different subjects was used. Across around 400 genotyped donors of the cohort, an average of roughly 200,000 unique TCR beta nucleotide sequences per donor were sequenced, and approximately 17% of those sequences were non-productive. Donor age, sex, ethnicity and CMV serostatus were compiled together with the repertoire data. Rather than drawing on any new phenotypic data, the later analysis identified candidate immune exposures from TCR beta sequences and the way those sequences occurred across donors. Class I and class II HLA loci were covered by the typing at four-digit resolution. A handful of DR-DQ haplotypes were handled as single units for association and clustering because linkage in the cohort was strong. The genetic ancestry cluster associated with self-reported Caucasian donors included 81% of the approximately 400 genotyped donors. A later analysis re-examined previously published TCR beta repertoires from more than 550 donors and added high-resolution HLA genotyping to investigate patterns of TCR occurrence. Typing coverage varied by locus: about 620-630 donors for A, B, C, DRB1 and DQB1; roughly 520 for DQA1; more than 600 for DPA1; about 450 for DPB1. The study was designed to test whether signatures of past pathogen exposure could be identified by cataloging public T cell receptors. Using immunosequencing, the study profiled T cell repertoires from some 670 subjects and related those repertoires to cytomegalovirus serostatus. About 300 gigabases of sequencing data and approximately 92 million unique TCR sequences made up an early release that covered 640 HLA-typed donors. Results the study describes overall, beyond this receptor: The cohort was sequenced for TCR beta chains only, and without alpha or paired-chain data the features that could be detected were limited. Compared with the roughly 670-donor mean, donors in an Asian-associated ancestry cluster had fewer N-insertions in productive TCRs, according to a later genetic analysis. Some IMGT-functional V segments, including TRBV6-2 and TRBV6-3, could not be distinguished by the 87-base-pair reads and were therefore excluded. The earlier analysis of a few hundred of the donors excluded 15 to 20 rarely observed V segments, including chromosome 9 orphons, because counts were too low. When HLA alleles, especially DR and DQ, strongly co-occurred, TCR associations were difficult to assign to individual alleles. Sequencing depth was assumed to be roughly uniform across donors in the presence/absence analyses, though that assumption may not hold. A cluster of highly shared sequence variants was judged likely to represent a technical artifact of the sequencing pipeline. In a later analysis, TCR association rates were found to vary across HLA loci, with the most associated TCRs seen for DRB1 alleles and the fewest for HLA-C alleles. Across donors, most TCR sequences were observed very rarely, whereas some public TCRs were present in many individuals. The authors suggested that the approach could potentially be generalized to other disease states and immunological phenotypes. A later analysis found that HLA-associated TCR beta chains were more clonally expanded and had lower generation probabilities than equally common non-associated chains. HLA typing was unavailable for some donors at each locus, so association tests used only the typed subset. Cytomegalovirus status was reported to be diagnosed by the classifier with high specificity and sensitivity in both the original and validation cohorts. In vitro tests confirmed that a few of the cytomegalovirus-associated TCR beta chains recognize cytomegalovirus antigens. Correlated functional status among segregating V segments might reflect linkage disequilibrium, but an unknown experimental factor could not be ruled out. A later analysis associated about 17,000 TCR beta sequences with specific HLA alleles at a false discovery rate of 0.05. An association between a missense DCLRE1C variant and V-gene and J-gene trimming of TCR beta chains was found in a later genetic analysis and replicated in an independent cohort. According to a later analysis, most CMV-associated TCR beta chains appeared to be HLA-restricted, and the HLA associations seemed to be driven largely by CMV exposure. For the cohort, immune exposure information was limited to CMV serostatus. In a later analysis, several top co-occurrence clusters were reported to appear linked to parvovirus B19, influenza, CMV and Epstein-Barr virus. A total of around 150 TCR beta chains were listed by the study as associated with cytomegalovirus. A further reported finding was that TCR beta sequences accurately predicted the HLA-A and HLA-B alleles for most subjects in the first cohort. In an earlier analysis of about 550 of the donors, most TCR beta V segments were observed in productive rearrangements about 87% or about 30% of the time, broadly matching IMGT annotations.

V sheds 3 bases and J sheds 1 base, leaving 7 bases between their ends. The germline V gene provides CDR1 KGHSH and CDR2 LQKENI. From the cysteine through the phenylalanine, the CDR3 covers 14 amino acids. Solely the CDR3 DNA is kept, with 42 bases framed from the first base. The receptor library was made with the immunoSEQ multiplex PCR assay. A mixture of 60 forward primers for TCR Vbeta segments and 13 reverse primers for TCR Jbeta segments was used in the multiplex PCR. A multiplex PCR assay on genomic DNA amplified the CDR3 region of rearranged TCR beta genes. Amplified TCR beta libraries were sequenced as 87-base-pair reads on the Illumina HiSeq System. The source study handled its data this way. A later analysis tallied around 87 million unique TCR beta chains across the 640 or so repertoires, and approximately 12 million of those chains were shared by two or more donors. Raw reads were error-corrected and collapsed into unique sequences with a nearest-neighbor algorithm that merged closely related sequences to remove PCR and sequencing errors. V, D and J gene segments were assigned by aligning CDR3 sequences to IMGT reference sequences. Each retained sequence needed at least a six-nucleotide match to both a V gene segment and a J gene segment. Rearrangements were classified as productive when the CDR3 lacked stop codons and remained in frame with V and J, and all other rearrangements were classified as non-productive. CDR3 was defined by IMGT convention, running from the second conserved V-encoded cysteine to the conserved J-encoded phenylalanine. The earlier analysis of 500 to 650 of the donors excluded any sequence lacking an unambiguous match to a single V gene segment. An earlier analysis of 587 of the donors called V segments functional above 56.7% productive rearrangements and segregating when the between-donor standard deviation exceeded 5%. A statistical classification framework was built to diagnose cytomegalovirus status from the catalog of TCR beta chain sequences. V and J gene assignment, in a later analysis, came from comparing TCR nucleotide sequences with IMGT/GENE-DB human TR gene sequences. A later analysis assigned CDR3 sequences and most-parsimonious VDJ recombination scenarios with the TCRdist pipeline. In a later analysis, every TCR beta chain was defined by the combination of its CDR3 amino acid sequence and its V-gene family, and reads without a unique V-gene family were dropped. To address suspected cross-contamination and a sequencing artifact, a later analysis removed roughly 580 highly shared, low-generation-probability nucleotide sequences. In a later analysis, a clonal expansion index was calculated for each public chain from normalized within-repertoire ranks of inferred template counts. Generation probabilities in a later analysis came from a VDJ recombination model fitted to out-of-frame rearrangements, and those results were checked against IGoR. In a later analysis, TCR-TCR, TCR-HLA and TCR-CMV co-occurrence was scored with hypergeometric tests, and a repertoire-size bias correction was applied to TCR pairs. False discovery rates were estimated in a later analysis by permuting HLA or CMV assignments 20 times. A later analysis grouped co-occurring TCRs with DBSCAN, adding TCRdist sequence similarity when clustering within HLA-allele-positive subsets. Repertoires with fewer than 30,000 or more than 120,000 public chains, plus five repertoires with anomalous nucleotide sharing, were excluded from co-occurrence clustering. The table was pulled from immuneACCESS by TCRdb, which kept in-frame rearrangements only. Such tables lose some clones; where checked, under half of the loss comes from unresolved V genes, and the rest has no known cause. That table furnishes V, J and clone size, whereas the DNA furnished D and trimming. The table for this sample lists approximately 100,000 clones; 77% of them were counted only once. Of the sample, approximately 11% is held by the ten largest clones.

Concerning this clone: Its cognate antigen has yet to be identified. Nothing much larger sits one base from this clone, and base qualities are not available.

In total, just over 650 healthy bone marrow donors made up the cohort. At the time of sampling, every cohort member was nominally healthy, though immune exposures that went unrecorded were likely present. The donor tested CMV seropositive and was one of the 289 seropositive cohort members. A peripheral blood sample was collected from each donor, and TCR beta sequencing was performed on peripheral blood mononuclear cells. The Qiagen DNeasy Blood Extraction Kit was used to extract genomic DNA from the blood cell samples. Sequencing was done on a sample of PBMCs. The chain links TRBV18 with TRBJ1-5; perhaps TRBD1 is the D gene, with 5 bases matching. This receptor was taken from a man aged 35-49 years in good health and CMV-seropositive. CDR3 reads: CASSPWGSNQPQHF. The DNA sequence is given as TGTGCCAGCTCACCCTGGGGCAGCAATCAGCCCCAGCATTTT.